The entry below describes one T cell receptor beta chain. This clonotype came up many times. The clone's antigen remains unknown. No clone much larger than this one lies a single base away; base qualities are absent. Germline trimming: 5 bases from V, 7 bases from J; junction bases outside gene matches: 11. The CDR3 starts with the cysteine, ends with the phenylalanine, and has 15 residues. The read is trimmed to its CDR3 DNA, 45 bases read in frame from base 1. CDR1 SGHTA and CDR2 FQGTGA were looked up in the germline V gene. These data belong to a study of response to subunit inactivated influenza vaccine (dated by TCRdb to between 2017 and 2018). With regard to the full study: The study used deep quantitative T cell receptor repertoire profiling to track responses to a trivalent subunit inactivated influenza vaccine.

Study-level results and caveats: It was suggested by the authors that each seasonal influenza vaccination may recruit only a limited number of new T cells.

Libraries were made using RT-PCR. Sequencing was carried out with an Illumina HiSeq 2500. TCRdb took the public reads, trimmed them with fastp at Q25, ran MiXCR for clone calling and kept in-frame beta chains. Rows matching on CDR3 protein sequence are summarized as one entry with the most common DNA and genes. This sample lists 490,000 or so distinct CDR3 sequences; 7.6% were detected once. In total, the top ten clones hold over 10% of the sample. In this chain, TRBV7-3 is recombined with TRBJ2-1; 7 bases in the junction line up with TRBD2. This TCR came from a man aged 45 to 70 who received an inactivated influenza vaccine. Donor details come from another sample of the same person, matched by shared clones. Sequencing used PBMCs from blood, obtained around 25 months after vaccination. The CDR3 region has the sequence CASSPGTKNPNEQFF. In nucleotide form, the sequence is TGTGCCAGCAGCCCCGGGACTAAAAATCCTAATGAGCAGTTCTTC.